This T cell receptor (beta chain) was sequenced in a study of blood T cell repertoires in COVID-19. Background on the study: Samples came from the United States, Italy and Spain, spanning acute and convalescent COVID-19. PBMCs, B-cell-depleted T cells, or T cells were the source of the cDNA or gDNA that made up the material.

Source study methods: Reference gene primer amplification gave nucleated cell count estimates. This table comes from immunoSEQ multiplex PCR, and its TCRdb copy is limited to in-frame clones, with some not included. V and J calls and clone size are given by that table; D and trimming were obtained from the DNA. Among about 100,000 clones listed, roughly 84% were seen once. The CDR3 runs 16 residues. V lost 0 bases and J 6 bases, leaving 17 bases between the germline ends. From germline, CDR1 is MGHRA and CDR2 YSYEKL. The chain recombines TRBV4-1 with TRBJ1-2; perhaps TRBD1 as D (5 bases). The sample comprised peripheral blood. The receptor's source is a woman aged 55-70 years in a cohort sampled during active or convalescent COVID-19. Here the CDR3 reads CASSQDGTGRWDGYTF. In DNA form, the CDR3 reads TGCGCCAGCAGCCAAGATGGAACAGGAAGGTGGGATGGCTACACCTTC.